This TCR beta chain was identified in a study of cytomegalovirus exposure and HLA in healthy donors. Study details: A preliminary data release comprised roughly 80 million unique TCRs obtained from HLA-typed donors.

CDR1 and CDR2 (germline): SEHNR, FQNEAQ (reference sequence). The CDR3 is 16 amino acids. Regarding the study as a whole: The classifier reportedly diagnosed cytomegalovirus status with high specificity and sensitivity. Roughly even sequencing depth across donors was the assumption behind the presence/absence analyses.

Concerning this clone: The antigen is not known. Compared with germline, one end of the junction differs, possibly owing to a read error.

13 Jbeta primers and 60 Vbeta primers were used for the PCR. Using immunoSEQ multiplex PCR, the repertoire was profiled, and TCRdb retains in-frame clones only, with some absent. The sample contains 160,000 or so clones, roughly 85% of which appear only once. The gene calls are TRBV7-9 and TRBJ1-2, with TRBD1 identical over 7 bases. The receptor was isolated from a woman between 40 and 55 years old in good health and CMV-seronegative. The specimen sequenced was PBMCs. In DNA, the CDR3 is TGTTCCAGCAGCTCCTTAGCCGTAGACAGGGCGTATGGCTACACCTTC. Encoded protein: CSSSSLAVDRAYGYTF.